This T cell receptor (beta chain) was captured by sequencing in a study of response to subunit inactivated influenza vaccine. This CDR3 comprises 14 residues. Between the trimmed V and J ends, which lost 0 bases and 5 bases, there was a span of 13 bases. From germline, CDR1 is DFQATT and CDR2 SNEGSKA (reference sequence). Overall study findings and caveats: The authors put forward the suggestion that each seasonal influenza vaccination may bring in only a limited number of new T cells.

In this sample, this clonotype turned up a few times. Its target is unknown. MiXCR, run by TCRdb on the RT-PCR reads, gives a single entry per CDR3 protein. The sample has a few hundred thousand distinct CDR3 sequences, about 15% seen once. This TCR came from a man over 45 who received an inactivated influenza vaccine. The chain combines TRBV20-1 with TRBJ2-5, with D unresolved. The source was PBMCs from blood, collected 12 days after vaccination. The CDR3 sequence is CSARDPGSRETQYF. The CDR3 nucleotides are TGCAGTGCTAGAGATCCCGGCAGTCGGGAGACCCAGTACTTC.